Listed below are T cell receptor beta chains from one sample, sequenced in a study of blood T cell repertoires in COVID-19. The table came from immunoSEQ multiplex PCR; TCRdb's copy has only in-frame clones and leaves some out. Altogether about 44,000 clones are present, around nine tenths being singletons, with the ten largest covering 0.35% to 0.4%. Sequencing was performed on peripheral blood. The receptor set was obtained from a man aged 45-65 years with COVID-19, enrolled during active disease. The CDR3 runs from the conserved cysteine through the conserved F or W. Fields, in order: J gene, V gene, D gene, clone size, CDR3 protein, CDR3 DNA. A D gene is named only where the DNA matches it firmly. Clone size is stated in some rows and not others, as once, few, many or a class when expanded.

J gene: TRBJ1-1; V gene: TRBV9; D gene: -; clone size: -; CDR3 protein: CASSVRSMNTEAFF; CDR3 DNA: TGTGCCAGCAGCGTGAGGTCCATGAACACTGAAGCTTTCTTT
J gene: TRBJ1-3; V gene: TRBV10-1; D gene: -; clone size: -; CDR3 protein: CASSDRGRNTIYF; CDR3 DNA: TGCGCCAGCAGTGACCGCGGAAGAAACACCATATATTTT
J gene: TRBJ2-3; V gene: TRBV7-2; D gene: -; clone size: -; CDR3 protein: CASSLVGPDTDTQYF; CDR3 DNA: TGTGCCAGCAGCTTAGTCGGTCCCGACACAGATACGCAGTATTTT
J gene: TRBJ2-6; V gene: TRBV7-9; D gene: TRBD1; clone size: -; CDR3 protein: CASSLGDRAGANVLTF; CDR3 DNA: TGTGCCAGCAGCTTAGGGGACAGAGCTGGGGCCAACGTCCTGACTTTC
J gene: TRBJ1-1; V gene: TRBV6-5; D gene: TRBD1; clone size: -; CDR3 protein: CASSYSGTGGNEAFF; CDR3 DNA: TGTGCCAGCAGTTACTCCGGGACAGGGGGTAATGAAGCTTTCTTT
J gene: TRBJ1-5; V gene: TRBV28; D gene: -; clone size: -; CDR3 protein: CASSFGNQPQHF; CDR3 DNA: TGTGCCAGCAGTTTCGGGAATCAGCCCCAGCATTTT
J gene: TRBJ1-5; V gene: TRBV2; D gene: -; clone size: -; CDR3 protein: CASSQGRGSNQPQHF; CDR3 DNA: TGTGCCAGCAGCCAAGGACGGGGTAGCAATCAGCCCCAGCATTTT
J gene: TRBJ1-5; V gene: TRBV27; D gene: -; clone size: -; CDR3 protein: CASSLYRPSAAENQPQHF; CDR3 DNA: TGTGCCAGCAGTTTATACAGGCCCTCGGCCGCAGAAAATCAGCCCCAGCATTTT
J gene: TRBJ2-1; V gene: TRBV7-9; D gene: -; clone size: -; CDR3 protein: CASSLPPRFGNEQFF; CDR3 DNA: TGTGCCAGCAGCCTACCCCCCCGTTTTGGCAATGAGCAGTTCTTC
J gene: TRBJ2-3; V gene: TRBV10-1; D gene: -; clone size: -; CDR3 protein: CASRGGDGKNTQYF; CDR3 DNA: TGCGCCAGCAGGGGGGGAGATGGGAAGAATACGCAGTATTTT
J gene: TRBJ2-5; V gene: TRBV7-8; D gene: TRBD2; clone size: -; CDR3 protein: CASGGVETQYF; CDR3 DNA: TGTGCCAGCGGGGGGGTGGAGACCCAGTACTTC
J gene: TRBJ2-1; V gene: TRBV30; D gene: -; clone size: -; CDR3 protein: CAWAGWRSYNEQFF; CDR3 DNA: TGTGCCTGGGCTGGTTGGCGGTCCTACAATGAGCAGTTCTTC
J gene: TRBJ2-1; V gene: TRBV4-1; D gene: -; clone size: -; CDR3 protein: CASSQVRDSSYNEQFF; CDR3 DNA: TGCGCCAGCAGCCAAGTTCGGGATAGCTCCTACAATGAGCAGTTCTTC
J gene: TRBJ2-1; V gene: TRBV5-1; D gene: TRBD2; clone size: -; CDR3 protein: CASLWAPSGSYNEQFF; CDR3 DNA: TGCGCCAGCTTGTGGGCCCCTAGCGGGAGCTACAATGAGCAGTTCTTC
J gene: TRBJ1-5; V gene: TRBV15; D gene: TRBD1; clone size: -; CDR3 protein: CATSRGQGKQPQHF; CDR3 DNA: TGTGCCACCAGCAGGGGACAGGGGAAACAGCCCCAGCATTTT
J gene: TRBJ2-1; V gene: TRBV5-1; D gene: TRBD2; clone size: once; CDR3 protein: CASSPLTSGNNNEQFF; CDR3 DNA: TGCGCCAGCAGCCCCCTGACTAGCGGGAATAACAATGAGCAGTTCTTC
J gene: TRBJ1-5; V gene: TRBV21-1; D gene: -; clone size: few; CDR3 protein: CASSKEYRDQPQHF; CDR3 DNA: TGTGCCAGCAGCAAAGAGTACAGGGATCAGCCCCAGCATTTT
J gene: TRBJ2-7; V gene: TRBV28; D gene: TRBD2; clone size: -; CDR3 protein: CASSSPSSSGSNYEQYF; CDR3 DNA: TGTGCCAGCAGTTCCCCTTCTTCTAGCGGGAGCAACTACGAGCAGTACTTC
J gene: TRBJ2-1; V gene: TRBV19; D gene: TRBD2; clone size: -; CDR3 protein: CASAGAEQFF; CDR3 DNA: TGTGCCAGTGCGGGAGCTGAGCAGTTCTTC
J gene: TRBJ1-4; V gene: TRBV18; D gene: -; clone size: -; CDR3 protein: CASSPPFNEKLFF; CDR3 DNA: TGTGCCAGCTCACCACCCTTTAATGAAAAACTGTTTTTT
J gene: TRBJ1-1; V gene: TRBV11-2; D gene: TRBD1; clone size: once; CDR3 protein: CASSPGQGRTEAFF; CDR3 DNA: TGTGCCAGCAGCCCAGGACAGGGAAGGACTGAAGCTTTCTTT
J gene: TRBJ2-1; V gene: TRBV4-2; D gene: TRBD2; clone size: -; CDR3 protein: CASSHEGGLAGVEQFF; CDR3 DNA: TGTGCCAGCAGCCACGAGGGGGGACTAGCGGGAGTGGAGCAGTTCTTC
J gene: TRBJ1-2; V gene: TRBV14; D gene: -; clone size: -; CDR3 protein: CASSQEAGANYGYTF; CDR3 DNA: TGTGCCAGCAGCCAGGAAGCGGGGGCGAACTATGGCTACACCTTC
J gene: TRBJ1-6; V gene: TRBV4-3; D gene: TRBD1; clone size: -; CDR3 protein: CASSQAPVGQGNSPLHF; CDR3 DNA: TGCGCCAGCAGCCAAGCTCCAGTGGGACAGGGAAATTCACCCCTCCACTTT
J gene: TRBJ1-4; V gene: TRBV5-5; D gene: TRBD1; clone size: -; CDR3 protein: CASSLTGVNEKLFF; CDR3 DNA: TGTGCCAGCAGCTTGACAGGGGTTAATGAAAAACTGTTTTTT
J gene: TRBJ1-5; V gene: TRBV30; D gene: -; clone size: -; CDR3 protein: CAWSASQSGFYSNQPQHF; CDR3 DNA: TGTGCCTGGAGTGCCTCCCAATCGGGATTTTATAGCAATCAGCCCCAGCATTTT
J gene: TRBJ2-7; V gene: TRBV4-3; D gene: TRBD1; clone size: -; CDR3 protein: CASSQGDRDYEQYF; CDR3 DNA: TGCGCCAGCAGCCAAGGGGACAGGGACTACGAGCAGTACTTC
J gene: TRBJ1-2; V gene: TRBV2; D gene: -; clone size: -; CDR3 protein: CASSPTVRQGYTF; CDR3 DNA: TGTGCCAGCAGTCCGACAGTGCGACAGGGCTACACCTTC
J gene: TRBJ1-5; V gene: TRBV28; D gene: -; clone size: -; CDR3 protein: CASTPGGKSNQPQHF; CDR3 DNA: TGTGCCAGCACTCCCGGGGGTAAGAGCAATCAGCCCCAGCATTTT
J gene: TRBJ1-1; V gene: TRBV6-2/TRBV6-3; D gene: -; clone size: -; CDR3 protein: CASSDGQIEAFF; CDR3 DNA: TGTGCCAGCAGTGACGGACAGATTGAAGCTTTCTTT
J gene: TRBJ2-2; V gene: TRBV11-2; D gene: TRBD2; clone size: -; CDR3 protein: CASSFSGRRTGELFF; CDR3 DNA: TGTGCCAGCAGTTTTAGCGGGAGAAGGACCGGGGAGCTGTTTTTT
J gene: TRBJ1-1; V gene: TRBV4-2; D gene: -; clone size: -; CDR3 protein: CASSQGGVAVAFF; CDR3 DNA: TGTGCCAGCAGCCAAGGTGGAGTAGCGGTGGCTTTCTTT
J gene: TRBJ2-1; V gene: TRBV25-1; D gene: TRBD2; clone size: -; CDR3 protein: CASSGRLAGKNEQFF; CDR3 DNA: TGTGCCAGCAGCGGCCGGCTAGCGGGAAAGAATGAGCAGTTCTTC
J gene: TRBJ1-2; V gene: TRBV7-2; D gene: -; clone size: -; CDR3 protein: CASSIDRGRGYTF; CDR3 DNA: TGTGCCAGCAGCATAGACAGAGGGAGAGGCTACACCTTC